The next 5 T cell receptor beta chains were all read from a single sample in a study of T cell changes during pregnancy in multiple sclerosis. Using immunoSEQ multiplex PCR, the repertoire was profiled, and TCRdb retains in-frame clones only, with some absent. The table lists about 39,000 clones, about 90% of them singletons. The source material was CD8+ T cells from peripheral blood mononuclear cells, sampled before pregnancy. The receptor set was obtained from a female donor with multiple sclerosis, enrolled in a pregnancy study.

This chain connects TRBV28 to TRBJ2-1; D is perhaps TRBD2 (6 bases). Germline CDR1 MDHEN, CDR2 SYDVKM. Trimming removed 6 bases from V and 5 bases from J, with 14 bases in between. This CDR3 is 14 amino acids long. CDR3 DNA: TGTGCCAGCAGCTATAGCGGTGGCCACAATGAGCAGTTCTTC. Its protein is CASSYSGGHNEQFF. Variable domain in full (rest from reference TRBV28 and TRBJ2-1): DVKVTQSSRYLVKRTGEKVFLECVQDMDHENMFWYRQDPGLGLRLIYFSYDVKMKEKGDIPEGYSVSREKKERFSLILESASTNQTSMYLCASSYSGGHNEQFFGPGTRLTVL.

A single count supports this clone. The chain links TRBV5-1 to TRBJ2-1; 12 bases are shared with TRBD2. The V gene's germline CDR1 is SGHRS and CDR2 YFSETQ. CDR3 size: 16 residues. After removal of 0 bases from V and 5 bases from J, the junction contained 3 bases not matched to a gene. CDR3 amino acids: CASSLGLAGADNEQFF. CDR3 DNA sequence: TGCGCCAGCAGCTTGGGACTAGCGGGAGCGGACAATGAGCAGTTCTTC.

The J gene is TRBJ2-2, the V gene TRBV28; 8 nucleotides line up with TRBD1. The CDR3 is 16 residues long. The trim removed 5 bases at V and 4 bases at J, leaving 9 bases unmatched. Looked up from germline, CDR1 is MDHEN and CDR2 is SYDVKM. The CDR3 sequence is CASSTRDRTSTGELFF. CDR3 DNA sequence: TGTGCCAGCAGTACCAGGGACAGGACCAGCACCGGGGAGCTGTTTTTT.

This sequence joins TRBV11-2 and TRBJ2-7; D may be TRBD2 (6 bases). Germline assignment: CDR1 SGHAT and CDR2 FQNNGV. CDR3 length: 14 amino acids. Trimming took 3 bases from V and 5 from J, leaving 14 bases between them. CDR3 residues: CASSFRGLEDEQYF. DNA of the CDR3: TGTGCCAGCAGCTTTCGGGGGTTGGAGGACGAGCAGTACTTC.

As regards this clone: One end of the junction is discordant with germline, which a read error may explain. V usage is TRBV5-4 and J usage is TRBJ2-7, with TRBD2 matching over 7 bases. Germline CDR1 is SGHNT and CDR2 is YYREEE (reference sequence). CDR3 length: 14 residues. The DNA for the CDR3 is TGTGCCAGCAGCCCAAGCGGGATCTCCCACGAGCAGTACTTC. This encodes CASSPSGISHEQYF.